This T cell receptor beta chain was captured in a study of cytomegalovirus exposure and HLA in healthy donors. Study conclusions and caveats: With high specificity and sensitivity, the classifier reportedly diagnosed cytomegalovirus status. According to a subsequent analysis, TCR clusters identified in the first cohort showed a tendency to co-occur across the 120 or so validation repertoires.

About this clone: Antigen unknown.

The germline V gene has CDR1 SGHRS and CDR2 YFSETQ. Deletions cut 4 bases from V and 0 bases from J, with 13 bases between. The CDR3 runs 15 residues. The donors were in the approximately 130-subject validation cohort, distinct from the 666-subject first cohort. This table comes from immunoSEQ multiplex PCR, and its TCRdb copy is limited to in-frame clones, with some not included. In the table there are about 110,000 clones, approximately 94% of which are singletons. The sequencing input was PBMCs. The chain couples TRBV5-1 to TRBJ2-5, with TRBD1 as a possible D gene (5 bases). The origin of this receptor is a woman aged 18 to 35 in good health and CMV-seronegative. CDR3 region: CASSPGIRYQETQYF. The CDR3, as DNA: TGCGCCAGCAGCCCAGGGATACGGTACCAAGAGACCCAGTACTTC.